A selection of T cell receptor beta chains follows, all from one sample in a study of blood T cell repertoires in COVID-19. Some clones are missing from TCRdb's copy, which holds only in-frame ones; the method was immunoSEQ multiplex PCR. The table lists approximately 240,000 clones, around 90% of them singletons. The sequenced material came from PBMCs or T cells enriched from blood (not recorded which). These receptors all come from a woman in her 30s with acute COVID-19. Each CDR3 is given with its conserved first and last residue. The D gene is left open where the match is weak. Where a row states a size, it is once, few, many or the class of an expanded clone; other rows omit it.

TRBJ1-1 | NA | TRBV19 | TRBD1 | CASSGQGRTEAFF | TGTGCCAGTAGTGGACAGGGGAGGACTGAAGCTTTCTTT
TRBJ1-3 | NA | TRBV11-2 | TRBD1 | CASSPIDRGRLGNTIYF | TGTGCCAGCAGCCCCATCGACAGGGGGCGGTTAGGAAACACCATATATTTT
TRBJ1-5 | NA | TRBV7-8 | TRBD1 | CASSPMDRGGPGNQPQHF | TGTGCCAGCAGCCCAATGGACAGGGGAGGACCGGGGAATCAGCCCCAGCATTTT
TRBJ2-5 | NA | TRBV5-4 | TRBD2 | CASSLGTSGNLGETQYF | TGTGCCAGCAGCTTGGGGACTAGCGGGAACCTGGGGGAGACCCAGTACTTC
TRBJ2-1 | NA | TRBV4-3 | TRBD2 | CASSREGTYNEQFF | TGCGCCAGCAGCAGGGAGGGTACCTACAATGAGCAGTTCTTC
TRBJ1-1 | few | TRBV19 | NA | CASRRGEYPNTEAFF | TGTGCCAGTAGGCGGGGCGAATATCCGAACACTGAAGCTTTCTTT
TRBJ2-1 | NA | TRBV27 | NA | CASSLQALNEQFF | TGTGCCAGCAGTTTGCAGGCTCTCAATGAGCAGTTCTTC
TRBJ2-1 | NA | TRBV4-2 | TRBD2 | CASSRTTSGFINEQFF | TGTGCCAGCAGCCGGACGACTAGCGGTTTTATCAATGAGCAGTTCTTC
TRBJ1-4 | NA | TRBV7-2 | NA | CASSPINEKLFF | TGTGCCAGCAGCCCCATTAATGAAAAACTGTTTTTT
TRBJ2-7 | NA | TRBV3-1/TRBV3-2 | NA | CASRGEYEQYF | TGTGCCAGCAGAGGAGAGTACGAGCAGTACTTC
TRBJ2-3 | NA | TRBV25-1 | NA | CASSSDTQYF | TGTGCCAGCAGCTCAGATACGCAGTATTTT
TRBJ2-3 | NA | TRBV3-1/TRBV3-2 | NA | CASSQVWAKAGALVGTDTQYF | TGTGCCAGCAGCCAAGTATGGGCGAAGGCGGGGGCACTTGTAGGGACAGATACGCAGTATTTT
TRBJ2-1 | NA | TRBV15 | NA | CATSRQGLSNEQFF | TGTGCCACCAGCAGACAGGGGTTAAGCAATGAGCAGTTCTTC
TRBJ2-3 | NA | TRBV18 | TRBD1 | CASSQTGVVGGF | TGTGCCAGCTCGCAGACAGGGGTCGTTGGAGGTTTT
TRBJ1-5 | NA | TRBV3-1/TRBV3-2 | NA | CASSQDIHQPQHF | TGTGCCAGCAGCCAAGATATCCATCAGCCCCAGCATTTT
TRBJ1-4 | few | TRBV2 | NA | CASSFNRQTEKLFF | TGTGCCAGCAGTTTTAACAGACAAACTGAAAAACTGTTTTTT
TRBJ2-7 | NA | TRBV30 | TRBD2 | CAWSQERGRLSYEQYF | TGTGCCTGGAGTCAAGAGCGGGGGCGCCTCTCCTACGAGCAGTACTTC
TRBJ2-7 | NA | TRBV29-1 | TRBD2 | CSVPSRGSSYEQYF | TGCAGCGTTCCCTCCCGCGGGAGTAGCTACGAGCAGTACTTC
TRBJ2-7 | NA | TRBV19 | TRBD2 | CASSFGLAGYEQYF | TGTGCCAGTAGTTTTGGTCTAGCGGGGTACGAGCAGTACTTC
TRBJ1-1 | NA | TRBV28 | NA | CASSLYQGNTEAFF | TGTGCCAGCAGTTTATATCAGGGGAACACTGAAGCTTTCTTT
TRBJ1-5 | NA | TRBV7-9 | NA | CASSLSGAGESGQPQHF | TGTGCCAGCAGCTTATCAGGGGCTGGGGAATCGGGTCAGCCCCAGCATTTT
TRBJ1-5 | NA | TRBV6-2/TRBV6-3 | NA | CASSTVLNSNQPQHF | TGTGCCAGCAGTACAGTGCTCAATAGCAATCAGCCCCAGCATTTT